This T cell receptor (beta chain) was identified during a study of T cells after yellow fever vaccination. TCRdb re-analysed the 5' RACE reads in MiXCR, keeping a single row per CDR3 protein. The sample yields approximately 450,000 distinct CDR3 sequences, about 19% seen once. This clonotype was seen many times. This CDR3 comprises 16 residues. Trimming stripped 2 bases from V and 0 bases from J, with 13 bases between. Germline loops: CDR1 MNHEY, CDR2 SVGAGI. The sample was PBMCs, taken before the yellow fever booster vaccination. The chain is built from TRBV6-5 and TRBJ2-5; D perhaps matches TRBD2 (6 bases). The receptor was derived from a man aged 18 to 30 who received the YFV17D yellow fever vaccine. CDR3 sequence reads: CASSYRRGSHQETQYF. The CDR3 DNA is TGTGCCAGCAGTTACCGTCGGGGGAGCCACCAAGAGACCCAGTACTTC.